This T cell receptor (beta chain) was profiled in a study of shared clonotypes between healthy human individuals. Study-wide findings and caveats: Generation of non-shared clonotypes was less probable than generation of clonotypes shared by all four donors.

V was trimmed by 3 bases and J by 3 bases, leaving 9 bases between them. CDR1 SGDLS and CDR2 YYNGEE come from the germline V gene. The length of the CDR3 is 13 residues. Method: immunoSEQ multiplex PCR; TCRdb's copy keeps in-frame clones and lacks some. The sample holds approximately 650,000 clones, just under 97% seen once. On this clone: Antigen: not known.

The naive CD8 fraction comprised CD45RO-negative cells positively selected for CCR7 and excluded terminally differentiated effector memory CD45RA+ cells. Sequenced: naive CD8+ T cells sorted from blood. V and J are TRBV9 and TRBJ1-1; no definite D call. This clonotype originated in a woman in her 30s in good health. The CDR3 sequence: CASSDGSDTEAFF. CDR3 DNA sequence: TGTGCCAGCAGCGATGGATCGGACACTGAAGCTTTCTTT.